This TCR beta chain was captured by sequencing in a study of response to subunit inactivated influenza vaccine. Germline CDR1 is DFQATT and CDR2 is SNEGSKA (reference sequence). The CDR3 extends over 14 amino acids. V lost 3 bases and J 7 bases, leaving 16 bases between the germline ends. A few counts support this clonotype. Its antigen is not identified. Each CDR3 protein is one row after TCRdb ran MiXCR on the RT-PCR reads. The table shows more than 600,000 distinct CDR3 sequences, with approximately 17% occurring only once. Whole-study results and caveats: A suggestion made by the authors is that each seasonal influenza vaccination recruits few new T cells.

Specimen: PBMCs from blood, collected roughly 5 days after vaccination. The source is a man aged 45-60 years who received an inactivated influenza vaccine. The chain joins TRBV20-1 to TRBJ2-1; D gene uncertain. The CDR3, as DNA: TGCAGTGCTAGCGACTTGGGAAGTCCGAATGAGCAGTTCTTC. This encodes CSASDLGSPNEQFF.